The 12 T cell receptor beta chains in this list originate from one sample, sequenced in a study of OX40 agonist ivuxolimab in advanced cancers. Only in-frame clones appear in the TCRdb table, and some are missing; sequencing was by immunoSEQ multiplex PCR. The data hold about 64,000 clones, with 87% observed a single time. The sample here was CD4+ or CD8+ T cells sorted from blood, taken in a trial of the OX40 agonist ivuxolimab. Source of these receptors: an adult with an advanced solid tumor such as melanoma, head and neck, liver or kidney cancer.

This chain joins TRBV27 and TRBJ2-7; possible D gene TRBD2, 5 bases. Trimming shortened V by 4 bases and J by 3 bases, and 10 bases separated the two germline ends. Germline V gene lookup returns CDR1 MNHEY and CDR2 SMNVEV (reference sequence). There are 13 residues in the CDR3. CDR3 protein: CASSWGENYEQYF. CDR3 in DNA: TGTGCCAGCAGTTGGGGAGAGAACTACGAGCAGTACTTC.

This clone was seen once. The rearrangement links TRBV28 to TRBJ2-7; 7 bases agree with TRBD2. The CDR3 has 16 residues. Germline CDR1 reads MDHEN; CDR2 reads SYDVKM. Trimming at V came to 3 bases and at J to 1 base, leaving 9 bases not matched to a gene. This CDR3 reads CASSFHLAVLSYEQYF. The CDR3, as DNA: TGTGCCAGCAGTTTCCACCTAGCGGTCCTATCCTACGAGCAGTACTTC.

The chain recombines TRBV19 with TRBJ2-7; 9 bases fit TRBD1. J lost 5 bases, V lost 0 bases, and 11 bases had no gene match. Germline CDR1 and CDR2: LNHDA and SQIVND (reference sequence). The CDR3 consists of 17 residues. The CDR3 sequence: CASSIDLPGQGLDEQYF. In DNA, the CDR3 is TGTGCCAGTAGTATAGACCTCCCGGGACAGGGCTTGGACGAGCAGTACTTC.

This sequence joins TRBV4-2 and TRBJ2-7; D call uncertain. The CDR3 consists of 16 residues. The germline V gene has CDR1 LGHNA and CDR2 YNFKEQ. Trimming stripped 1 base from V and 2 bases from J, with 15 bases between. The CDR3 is CASSQVEGEGTYEQYF. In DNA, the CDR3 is TGTGCCAGCAGCCAAGTAGAAGGTGAAGGAACCTACGAGCAGTACTTC.

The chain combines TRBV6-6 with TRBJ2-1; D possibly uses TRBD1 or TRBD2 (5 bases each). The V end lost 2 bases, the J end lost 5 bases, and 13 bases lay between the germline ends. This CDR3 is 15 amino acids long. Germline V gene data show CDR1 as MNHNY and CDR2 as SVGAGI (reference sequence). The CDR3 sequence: CASSYMRGWDNEQFF. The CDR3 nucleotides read TGTGCCAGCAGTTACATGAGGGGTTGGGACAATGAGCAGTTCTTC.

CDR3 DNA: TGTGCCAGCAGCGCGGACAGGGTAGAGACCCAGTACTTC. Protein product: CASSADRVETQYF. V and J are TRBV5-6 and TRBJ2-5; the match to TRBD1 covers 8 bases. Germline CDR1 is SGHDT and CDR2 is YYEEEE. J was trimmed by 4 bases and V by 4 bases; bases with no gene match: 3. The CDR3 covers 13 residues. Combining the CDR3 with reference TRBV5-6 and TRBJ2-5 gives the whole variable domain DAGVTQSPTHLIKTRGQQVTLRCSPKSGHDTVSWYQQALGQGPQFIFQYYEEEERQRGNFPDRFSGHQFPNYSSELNVNALLLGDSALYLCASSADRVETQYFGPGTRLLVL.

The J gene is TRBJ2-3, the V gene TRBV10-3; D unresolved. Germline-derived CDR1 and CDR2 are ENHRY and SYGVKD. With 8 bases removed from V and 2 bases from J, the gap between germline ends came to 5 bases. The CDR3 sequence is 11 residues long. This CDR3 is CAILTTDTQYF. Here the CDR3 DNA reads TGTGCCATCCTCACCACAGATACGCAGTATTTT.

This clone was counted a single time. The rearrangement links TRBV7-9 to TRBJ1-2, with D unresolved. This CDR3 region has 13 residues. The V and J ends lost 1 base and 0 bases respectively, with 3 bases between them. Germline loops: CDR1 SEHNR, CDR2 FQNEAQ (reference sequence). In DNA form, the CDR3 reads TGTGCCAGCAGCTTAGGGCCTAACTATGGCTACACCTTC. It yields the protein CASSLGPNYGYTF. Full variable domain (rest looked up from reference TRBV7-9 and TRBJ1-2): DTGVSQNPRHKITKRGQNVTFRCDPISEHNRLYWYRQTLGQGPEFLTYFQNEAQLEKSRLLSDRFSAERPKGSFSTLEIQRTEQGDSAMYLCASSLGPNYGYTFGSGTRLTVV.

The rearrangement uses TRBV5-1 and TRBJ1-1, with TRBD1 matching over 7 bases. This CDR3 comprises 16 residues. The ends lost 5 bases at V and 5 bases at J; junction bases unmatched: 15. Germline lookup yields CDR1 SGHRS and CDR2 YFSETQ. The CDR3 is CASRAGTDAFGTEAFF. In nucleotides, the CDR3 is TGCGCCAGCAGAGCCGGGACAGACGCTTTCGGTACTGAAGCTTTCTTT. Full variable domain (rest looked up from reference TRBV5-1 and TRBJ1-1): KAGVTQTPRYLIKTRGQQVTLSCSPISGHRSVSWYQQTPGQGLQFLFEYFSETQRNKGNFPGRFSGRQFSNSRSEMNVSTLELGDSALYLCASRAGTDAFGTEAFFGQGTRLTVV.

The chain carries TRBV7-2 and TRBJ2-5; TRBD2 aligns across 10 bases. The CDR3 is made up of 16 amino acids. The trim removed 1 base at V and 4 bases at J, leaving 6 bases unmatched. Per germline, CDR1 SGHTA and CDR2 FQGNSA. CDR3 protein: CASSLGASGSIETQYF. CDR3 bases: TGTGCCAGCAGCTTAGGAGCTAGCGGGAGTATAGAGACCCAGTACTTC.

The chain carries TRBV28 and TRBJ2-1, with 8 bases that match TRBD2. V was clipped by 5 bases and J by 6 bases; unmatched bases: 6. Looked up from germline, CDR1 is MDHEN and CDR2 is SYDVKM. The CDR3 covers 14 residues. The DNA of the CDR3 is TGTGCCAGCAGTCCCGGACTAGCCGTCAATGAGCAGTTCTTC. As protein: CASSPGLAVNEQFF.

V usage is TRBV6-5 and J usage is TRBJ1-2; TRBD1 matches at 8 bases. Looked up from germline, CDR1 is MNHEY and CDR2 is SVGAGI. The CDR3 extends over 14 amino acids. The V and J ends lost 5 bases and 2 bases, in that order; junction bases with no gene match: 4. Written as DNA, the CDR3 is TGTGCCAGCAGTAAGACAGGGGCGAACTATGGCTACACCTTC. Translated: CASSKTGANYGYTF.